This entry lists 10 T cell receptor beta chains sequenced from one sample in a study of CD8 T cells in ankylosing spondylitis. TCRdb re-derived calls from the 5' RACE reads in MiXCR, one entry per CDR3 protein. The data show under 250,000 distinct CDR3 sequences, with roughly 10% seen just once and about 2.5% held by the top ten. The sample comprised blood, either unsorted or a sorted T cell fraction (not recorded which). These receptors were taken from a male donor with ankylosing spondylitis or in good health (not recorded which).

This chain joins TRBV20-1 and TRBJ1-5, with D uncertain. V was cut by 5 bases and J by 4 bases, with 6 bases left in between. The CDR3 has 11 residues. The V gene's germline CDR1 is DFQATT and CDR2 SNEGSKA (reference sequence). CDR3 residues: CSAGQNQPQHF. CDR3 DNA: TGCAGTGCTGGGCAGAATCAGCCCCAGCATTTT.

This clonotype was counted a few times. The chain joins TRBV4-2 to TRBJ2-1; D gene uncertain. Germline V gene data show CDR1 as LGHNA and CDR2 as YNFKEQ. The CDR3 contains 17 residues. Trimming stripped 4 bases from V and 0 bases from J, with 16 bases between. CDR3 in amino acids: CASSLRPSASSYNEQFF. CDR3 coding DNA: TGTGCCAGCAGCCTTCGCCCCAGCGCCAGCTCCTACAATGAGCAGTTCTTC.

This clonotype was seen many times. The chain has TRBV19 and TRBJ2-5, with TRBD2 matching 10 bases. The CDR3 is made up of 13 amino acids. The V and J ends lost 5 bases and 4 bases, in that order; junction bases with no gene match: 1. Looked up from germline, CDR1 is LNHDA and CDR2 is SQIVND (reference sequence). The CDR3 sequence: CASSRLAGETQYF. The CDR3 coding sequence is TGTGCCAGTAGTCGACTAGCGGGAGAGACCCAGTACTTC. Drawing the rest from reference TRBV19 and TRBJ2-5, the complete variable domain is DGGITQSPKYLFRKEGQNVTLSCEQNLNHDAMYWYRQDPGQGLRLIYYSQIVNDFQKGDIAEGYSVSREKKESFPLTVTSAQKNPTAFYLCASSRLAGETQYFGPGTRLLVL.

This clonotype was counted many times. The CDR3 sequence: CASSLVPANTGELFF. DNA of the CDR3: TGTGCCAGCAGCCTCGTACCCGCGAACACCGGGGAGCTGTTTTTT. The chain carries TRBV3-1 and TRBJ2-2, with D uncertain. Trimming took off 4 bases at V and 0 bases at J, with 9 bases between the two ends. This CDR3 has 15 residues. Looked up from germline, CDR1 is LGHDT and CDR2 is YNNKEL (reference sequence).

This clonotype has at least ten counts. The chain uses TRBV20-1 and TRBJ2-7; D might be TRBD2 (5 bases). Germline CDR1 is DFQATT and CDR2 is SNEGSKA (reference sequence). The CDR3 runs to 15 residues. Trimming took off 1 base at V and 1 base at J, with 14 bases between the two ends. DNA for the CDR3: TGCAGTGCTAGAGTCTGGAGGTCGGCATCCTACGAGCAGTACTTC. Its translation is CSARVWRSASYEQYF.

This clonotype was seen repeatedly, ten times or more. This chain joins TRBV3-1 and TRBJ1-1, with D hard to call. CDR1 is LGHDT, CDR2 YNNKEL, per germline (reference sequence). With 7 bases removed from V and 2 bases from J, the gap between germline ends came to 11 bases. CDR3 length: 13 amino acids. Written as DNA, the CDR3 is TGTGCCAGCAAGAGGACGGCTAACACTGAAGCTTTCTTT. Encoded protein: CASKRTANTEAFF. The full variable domain, its missing parts supplied by reference TRBV3-1 and TRBJ1-1, is DTAVSQTPKYLVTQMGNDKSIKCEQNLGHDTMYWYKQDSKKFLKIMFSYNNKELIINETVPNRFSPKSPDKAHLNLHINSLELGDSAVYFCASKRTANTEAFFGQGTRLTVV.

This clonotype was detected ten times or more. The rearrangement joins TRBV29-1 to TRBJ2-1; D ambiguous. The CDR3 is made up of 13 amino acids. Germline V gives CDR1 SQVTM, CDR2 ANQGSEA. Trimming took off 1 base at V and 5 bases at J, with 9 bases between the two ends. CDR3 sequence (DNA): TGCAGCGTTGAAGGGGCCACAAACAATGAGCAGTTCTTC. This sequence encodes CSVEGATNNEQFF.

There are many counts of this clonotype. The rearrangement uses TRBV6-2 or TRBV6-3 and TRBJ2-1; D gene unclear. Germline V gives CDR1 MNHEY, CDR2 SVGEGT. Trimming removed 4 bases from V and 8 bases from J, with 9 bases in between. This CDR3 is built from 12 residues. The CDR3 coding sequence is TGTGCCAGCAGTTTTAAGGGATATGAGCAGTTCTTC. Translated: CASSFKGYEQFF.

Points on this clonotype: Given a much more abundant clone one base away, this may be a read error. The gene calls are TRBV14 and TRBJ2-7, with 8 bases matching TRBD2. The CDR3 is made up of 16 amino acids. CDR1 and CDR2 (germline): SGHDN, FVKESK. J lost 6 bases, V lost 0 bases, and 10 bases had no gene match. The CDR3 is CASSQDLASGWSEQYF. Written as DNA, the CDR3 is TGTGCCAGCAGCCAAGATTTGGCTAGCGGGTGGAGCGAGCAGTACTTC.

The chain carries TRBV6-2 or TRBV6-3 and TRBJ1-2, with a tentative D call TRBD1 (5 bases). Germline assignment: CDR1 MNHEY and CDR2 SVGEGT. The ends were cut back, 5 bases at V and 3 bases at J, with 16 bases in the middle. This CDR3 region has 15 residues. CDR3 region: CASSDRGETDYGYTF. CDR3 DNA sequence: TGTGCCAGCAGTGATCGGGGCGAAACGGACTATGGCTACACCTTC.